One and the same sample provided the 5 T cell receptor beta chains below, sequenced in a study of T cells in Graves' hyperthyroidism and ophthalmopathy. Template material for amplifying TCR beta CDR3 regions consisted of RNA transcripts. HTBI primers were the set used in a first-round RT-PCR of the TCR CDR3. TCRdb passed the multiplex PCR reads through MiXCR, listing each CDR3 protein once. The data hold about 59,000 distinct CDR3 sequences, with about 50% observed a single time. Specimen: blood. All receptors come from an older woman with Graves' ophthalmopathy.

In this sample, this clonotype turned up many times. The chain carries TRBV7-9 and TRBJ1-2; no reliable D call. The CDR3 spans 14 residues. V dropped 0 bases and J dropped 4 bases, with 9 bases sitting between them. Per the germline V gene, CDR1 is SEHNR and CDR2 is FQNEAQ (reference sequence). The CDR3 DNA sequence: TGTGCCAGCAGCTTAGCGCGGGCAACCTATGGCTACACCTTC. This codes for CASSLARATYGYTF.

Comments on this clonotype: This could be a read error, since a much larger clone is one nucleotide away. This sequence joins TRBV27 and TRBJ1-6; D unclear. Germline CDR1 MNHEY, CDR2 SMNVEV (reference sequence). The CDR3 loop spans 15 amino acids. For the CDR3, the DNA is TGTGCCGGCAGTAGGGCAAGGCCGAATAATTCACCCCTCCACTTT. This translates into CAGSRARPNNSPLHF.

About this clonotype: With a much larger clone just one base away, this may be a read error. In DNA, the CDR3 is TGCGCCAGCAGGGGAGCAGCGGGGAGCTCCTGCGAGCAGTACTTC. It yields the protein CASRGAAGSSCEQYF. The chain carries TRBV5-1 and TRBJ2-7; 7 bases map to TRBD2. Germline CDR1 and CDR2: SGHRS and YFSETQ. The CDR3 is 15 amino acids.

This clonotype was counted at least ten times. The CDR3: CASSGISRYNEKLFF. Written as DNA, the CDR3 is TGTGCCAGCAGTGGGATTAGCAGATATAATGAAAAACTGTTTTTT. This chain joins TRBV6-1 and TRBJ1-4; D ambiguous. This CDR3 is built from 15 residues. V was shortened by 4 bases and J by 4 bases, with 13 bases between the two germline ends. Germline V gene data show CDR1 as MNHNS and CDR2 as SASEGT.

This clonotype has a count of ten or more. The J gene is TRBJ1-5, the V gene TRBV4-1; possible D gene TRBD1, 6 bases. The CDR3 runs 15 residues. Trimming left V 3 bases short and J 3 bases short, with 12 bases between. The germline V gene encodes CDR1 MGHRA and CDR2 YSYEKL. The CDR3: CASSQVGDTNQPQHF. The CDR3 nucleotides read TGCGCCAGCAGCCAGGTAGGGGACACCAATCAGCCCCAGCATTTT.